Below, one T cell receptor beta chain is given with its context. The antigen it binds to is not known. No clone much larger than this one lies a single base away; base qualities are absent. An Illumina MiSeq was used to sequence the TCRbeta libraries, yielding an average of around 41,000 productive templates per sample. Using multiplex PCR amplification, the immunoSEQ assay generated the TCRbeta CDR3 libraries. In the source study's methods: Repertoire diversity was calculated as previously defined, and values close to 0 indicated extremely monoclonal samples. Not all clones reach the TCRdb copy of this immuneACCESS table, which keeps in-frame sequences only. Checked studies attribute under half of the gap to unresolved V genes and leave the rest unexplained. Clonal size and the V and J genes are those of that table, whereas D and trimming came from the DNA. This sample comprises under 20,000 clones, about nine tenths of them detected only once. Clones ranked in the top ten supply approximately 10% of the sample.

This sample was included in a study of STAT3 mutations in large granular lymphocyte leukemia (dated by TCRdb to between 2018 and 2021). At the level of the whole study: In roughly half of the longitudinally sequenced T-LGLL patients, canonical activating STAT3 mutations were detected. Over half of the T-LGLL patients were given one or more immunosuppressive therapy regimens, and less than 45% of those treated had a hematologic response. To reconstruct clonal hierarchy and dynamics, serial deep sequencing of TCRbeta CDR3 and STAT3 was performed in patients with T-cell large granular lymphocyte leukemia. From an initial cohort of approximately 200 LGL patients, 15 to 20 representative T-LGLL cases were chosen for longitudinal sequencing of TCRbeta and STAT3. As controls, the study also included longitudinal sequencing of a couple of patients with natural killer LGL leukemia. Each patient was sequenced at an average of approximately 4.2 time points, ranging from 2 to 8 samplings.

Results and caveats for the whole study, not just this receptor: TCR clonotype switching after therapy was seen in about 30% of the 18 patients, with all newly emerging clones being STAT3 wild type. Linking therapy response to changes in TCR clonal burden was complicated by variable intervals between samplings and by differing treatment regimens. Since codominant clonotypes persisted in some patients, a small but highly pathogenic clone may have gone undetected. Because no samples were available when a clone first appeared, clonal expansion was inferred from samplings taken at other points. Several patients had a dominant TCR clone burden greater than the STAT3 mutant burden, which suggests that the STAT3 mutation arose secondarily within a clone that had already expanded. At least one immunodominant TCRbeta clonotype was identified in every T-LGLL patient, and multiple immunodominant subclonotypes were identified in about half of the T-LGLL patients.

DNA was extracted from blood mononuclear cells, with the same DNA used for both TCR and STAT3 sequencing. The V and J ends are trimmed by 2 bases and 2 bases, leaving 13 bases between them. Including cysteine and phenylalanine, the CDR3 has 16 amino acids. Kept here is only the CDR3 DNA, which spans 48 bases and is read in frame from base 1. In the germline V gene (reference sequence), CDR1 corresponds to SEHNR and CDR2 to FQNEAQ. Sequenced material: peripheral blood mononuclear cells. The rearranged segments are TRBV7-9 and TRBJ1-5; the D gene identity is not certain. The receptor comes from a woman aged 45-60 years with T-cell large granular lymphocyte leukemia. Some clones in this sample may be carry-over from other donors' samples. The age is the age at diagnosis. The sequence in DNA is TGTGCCAGCAGCTTAAGTGGGAGAGGTGGCAATCAGCCCCAGCATTTT. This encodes CASSLSGRGGNQPQHF.